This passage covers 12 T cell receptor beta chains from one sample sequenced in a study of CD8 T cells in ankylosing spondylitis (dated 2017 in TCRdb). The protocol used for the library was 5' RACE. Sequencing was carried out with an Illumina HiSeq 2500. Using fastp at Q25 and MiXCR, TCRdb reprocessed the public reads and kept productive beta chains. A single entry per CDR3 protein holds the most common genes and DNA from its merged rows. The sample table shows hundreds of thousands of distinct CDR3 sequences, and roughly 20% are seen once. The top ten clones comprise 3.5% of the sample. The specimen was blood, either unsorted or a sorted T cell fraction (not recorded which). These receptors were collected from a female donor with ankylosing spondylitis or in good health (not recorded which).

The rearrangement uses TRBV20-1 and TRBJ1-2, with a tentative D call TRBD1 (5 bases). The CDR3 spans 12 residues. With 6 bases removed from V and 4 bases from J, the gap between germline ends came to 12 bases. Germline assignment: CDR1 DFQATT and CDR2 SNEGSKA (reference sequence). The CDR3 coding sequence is TGCAGTGCGCCGGGACCGAGCTATGGCTACACCTTC. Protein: CSAPGPSYGYTF.

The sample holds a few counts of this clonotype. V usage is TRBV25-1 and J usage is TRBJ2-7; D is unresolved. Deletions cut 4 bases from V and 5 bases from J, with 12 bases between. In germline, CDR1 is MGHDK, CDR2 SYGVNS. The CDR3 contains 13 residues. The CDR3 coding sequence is TGTGCCAGCAGTGCTGGCAGTACCCACGAGCAGTACTTC. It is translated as CASSAGSTHEQYF.

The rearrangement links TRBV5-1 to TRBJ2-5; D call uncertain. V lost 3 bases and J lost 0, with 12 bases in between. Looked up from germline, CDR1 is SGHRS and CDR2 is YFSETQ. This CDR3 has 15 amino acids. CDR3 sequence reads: CASSYSRGYQETQYF. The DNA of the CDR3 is TGCGCCAGCAGCTATAGCCGTGGGTACCAAGAGACCCAGTACTTC.

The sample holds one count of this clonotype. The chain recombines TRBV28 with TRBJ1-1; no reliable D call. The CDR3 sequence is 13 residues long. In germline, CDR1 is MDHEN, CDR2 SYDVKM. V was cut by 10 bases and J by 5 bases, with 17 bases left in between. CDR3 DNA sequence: TGTGCCACCTCGCCTCCGGGCCGAACTGAAGCTTTCTTT. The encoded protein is CATSPPGRTEAFF.

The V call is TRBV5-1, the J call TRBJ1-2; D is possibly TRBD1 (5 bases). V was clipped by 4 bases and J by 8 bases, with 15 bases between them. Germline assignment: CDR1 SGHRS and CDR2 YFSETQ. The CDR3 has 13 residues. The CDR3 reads CASSLGTQRGYTF. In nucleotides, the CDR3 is TGCGCCAGCAGCCTCGGGACTCAGAGGGGCTACACCTTC. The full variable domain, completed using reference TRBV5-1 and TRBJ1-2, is KAGVTQTPRYLIKTRGQQVTLSCSPISGHRSVSWYQQTPGQGLQFLFEYFSETQRNKGNFPGRFSGRQFSNSRSEMNVSTLELGDSALYLCASSLGTQRGYTFGSGTRLTVV.

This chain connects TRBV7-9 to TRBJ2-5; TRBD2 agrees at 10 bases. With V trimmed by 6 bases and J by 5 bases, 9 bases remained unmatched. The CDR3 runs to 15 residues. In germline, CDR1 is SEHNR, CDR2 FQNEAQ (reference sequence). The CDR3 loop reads CASSGASGSMETQYF. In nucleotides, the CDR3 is TGTGCCAGCAGTGGAGCTAGCGGGAGTATGGAGACCCAGTACTTC.

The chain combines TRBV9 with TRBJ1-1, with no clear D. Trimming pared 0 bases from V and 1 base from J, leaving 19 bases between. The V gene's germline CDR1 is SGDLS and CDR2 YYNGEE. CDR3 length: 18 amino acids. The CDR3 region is CASSVDPQLWGRNTEAFF. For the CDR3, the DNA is TGTGCCAGCAGCGTAGACCCCCAGTTGTGGGGAAGGAACACTGAAGCTTTCTTT.

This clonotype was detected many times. This CDR3 reads CSATEDRSSYEQYF. DNA for the CDR3: TGCAGTGCTACCGAGGACAGGTCTTCCTACGAGCAGTACTTC. The gene calls are TRBV20-1 and TRBJ2-7; 7 bases are a match to TRBD1. Germline V lookup: CDR1 DFQATT, CDR2 SNEGSKA (reference sequence). The CDR3 length is 14 residues. V shed 4 bases and J 1 base; nucleotides not matched to a gene: 7.

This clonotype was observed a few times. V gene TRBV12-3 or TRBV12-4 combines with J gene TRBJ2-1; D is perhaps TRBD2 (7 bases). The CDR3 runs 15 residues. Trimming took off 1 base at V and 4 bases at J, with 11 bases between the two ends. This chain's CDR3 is CASSLVGGGYNEQFF. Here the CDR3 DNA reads TGTGCCAGCAGTTTAGTAGGGGGGGGGTACAATGAGCAGTTCTTC.

CDR3 protein: CASSFVPNTEAFF. CDR3 DNA sequence: TGTGCCAGCAGTTTTGTACCTAACACTGAAGCTTTCTTT. J is TRBJ1-1 and V is TRBV12-3 or TRBV12-4; D remains unclear. This CDR3 has 13 amino acids. Trimming cost V 3 bases and J 2 bases, with 7 bases left between them.

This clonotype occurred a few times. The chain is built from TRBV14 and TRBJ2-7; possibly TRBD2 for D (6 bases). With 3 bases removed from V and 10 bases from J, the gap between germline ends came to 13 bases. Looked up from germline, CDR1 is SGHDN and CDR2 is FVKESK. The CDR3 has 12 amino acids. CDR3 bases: TGTGCCAGCAGCCAGGGACTCCCACGCCAGTACTTC. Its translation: CASSQGLPRQYF.

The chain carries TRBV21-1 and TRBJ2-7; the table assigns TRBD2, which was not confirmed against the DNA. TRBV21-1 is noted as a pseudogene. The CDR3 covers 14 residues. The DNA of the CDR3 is TGTGCCAGCACCGCGGGACTAACCTGCGCCGAGCAGTACTTC. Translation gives CASTAGLTCAEQYF.